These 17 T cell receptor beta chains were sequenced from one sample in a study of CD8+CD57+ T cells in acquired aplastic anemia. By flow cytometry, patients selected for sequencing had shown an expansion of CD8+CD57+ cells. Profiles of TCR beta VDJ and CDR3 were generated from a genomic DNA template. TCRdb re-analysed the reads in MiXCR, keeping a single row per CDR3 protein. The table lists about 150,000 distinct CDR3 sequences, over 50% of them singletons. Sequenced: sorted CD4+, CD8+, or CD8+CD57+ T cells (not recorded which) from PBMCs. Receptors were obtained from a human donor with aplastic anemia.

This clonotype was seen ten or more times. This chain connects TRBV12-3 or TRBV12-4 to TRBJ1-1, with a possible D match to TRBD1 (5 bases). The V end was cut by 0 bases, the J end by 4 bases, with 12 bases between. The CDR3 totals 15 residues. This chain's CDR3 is CASSLARGILTEAFF. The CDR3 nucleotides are TGTGCCAGCAGTTTAGCGAGGGGTATACTCACTGAAGCTTTCTTT.

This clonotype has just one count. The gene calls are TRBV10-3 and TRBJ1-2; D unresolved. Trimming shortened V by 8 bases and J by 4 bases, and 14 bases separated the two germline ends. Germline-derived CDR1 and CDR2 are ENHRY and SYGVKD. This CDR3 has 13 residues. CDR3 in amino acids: CAIAGLATYGYTF. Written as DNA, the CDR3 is TGTGCCATCGCCGGACTAGCCACCTATGGCTACACCTTC.

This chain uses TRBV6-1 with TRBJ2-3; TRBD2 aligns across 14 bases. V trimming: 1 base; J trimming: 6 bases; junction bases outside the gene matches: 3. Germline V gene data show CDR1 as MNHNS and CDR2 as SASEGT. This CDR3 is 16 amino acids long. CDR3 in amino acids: CASSEGTSGGLDTQYF. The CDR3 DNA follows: TGTGCCAGCAGTGAAGGGACTAGCGGGGGGTTGGATACGCAGTATTTT.

CDR3 in DNA: TGTGCCAGCAGCTTAGCTTTCAGCGGGAGGGCCGAAGAGCAGTACTTC. It encodes CASSLAFSGRAEEQYF. This sequence joins TRBV11-1 and TRBJ2-7; 10 bases are a match to TRBD2. With V trimmed by 0 bases and J by 7 bases, 9 bases remained unmatched. Germline V gene data show CDR1 as SGHAT and CDR2 as FQDESV (reference sequence). This CDR3 region has 16 residues.

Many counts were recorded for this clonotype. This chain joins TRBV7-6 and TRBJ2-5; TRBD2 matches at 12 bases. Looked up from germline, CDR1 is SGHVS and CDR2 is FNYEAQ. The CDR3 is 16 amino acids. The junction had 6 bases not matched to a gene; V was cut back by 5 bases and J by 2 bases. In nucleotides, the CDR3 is TGTGCCAGCAGCCAGCCGCTAGCGGGGGGGCAAGAGACCCAGTACTTC. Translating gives CASSQPLAGGQETQYF.

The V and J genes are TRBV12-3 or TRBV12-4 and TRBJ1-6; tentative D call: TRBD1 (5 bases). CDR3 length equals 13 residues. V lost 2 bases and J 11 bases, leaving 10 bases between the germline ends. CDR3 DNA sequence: TGTGCCAGCAGTTTAATGGGGGGGGCACCCCTCCACTTT. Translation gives CASSLMGGAPLHF.

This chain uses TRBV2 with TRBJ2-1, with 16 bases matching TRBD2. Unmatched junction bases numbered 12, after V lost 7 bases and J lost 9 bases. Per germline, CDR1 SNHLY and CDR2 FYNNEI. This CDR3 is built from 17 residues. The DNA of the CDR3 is TGTGCCAGCATTCCGGGACTAGCGGGAGGGTTTGGTATTGAGCAGTTCTTC. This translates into CASIPGLAGGFGIEQFF.

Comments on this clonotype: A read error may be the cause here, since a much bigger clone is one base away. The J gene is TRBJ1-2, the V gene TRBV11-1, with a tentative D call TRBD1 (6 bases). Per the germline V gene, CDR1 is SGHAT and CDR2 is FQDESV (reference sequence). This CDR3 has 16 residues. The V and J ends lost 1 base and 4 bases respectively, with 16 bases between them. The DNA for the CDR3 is TGTGCCAGCAGCTTAGTGGGGGGGCTCGAACTCTATGGCTACACCTTC. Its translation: CASSLVGGLELYGYTF. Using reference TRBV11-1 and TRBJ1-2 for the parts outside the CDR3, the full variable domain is EAEVAQSPRYKITEKSQAVAFWCDPISGHATLYWYRQILGQGPELLVQFQDESVVDDSQLPKDRFSAERLKGVDSTLKIQPAELGDSAMYLCASSLVGGLELYGYTFGSGTRLTVV.

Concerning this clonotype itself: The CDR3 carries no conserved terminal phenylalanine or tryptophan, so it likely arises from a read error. The DNA for the CDR3 is TGTGCCAGCAGCTTTAGCGGGAGCAAATACGAGCAGTACCTC. It is translated as CASSFSGSKYEQYL. This sequence joins TRBV7-8 and TRBJ2-7, with TRBD2 matching over 9 bases. J gave up 4 bases and V 3 bases, and 4 bases lay outside the gene matches. Germline V lookup: CDR1 SGHVS, CDR2 FQNEAQ. This CDR3 has 14 amino acids.

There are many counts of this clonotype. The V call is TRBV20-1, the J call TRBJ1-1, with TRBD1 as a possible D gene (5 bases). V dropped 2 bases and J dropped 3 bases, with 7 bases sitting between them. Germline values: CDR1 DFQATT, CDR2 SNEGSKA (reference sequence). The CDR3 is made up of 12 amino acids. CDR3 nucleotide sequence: TGCAGTGCTAGATCGGGGGACACTGAAGCTTTCTTT. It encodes CSARSGDTEAFF.

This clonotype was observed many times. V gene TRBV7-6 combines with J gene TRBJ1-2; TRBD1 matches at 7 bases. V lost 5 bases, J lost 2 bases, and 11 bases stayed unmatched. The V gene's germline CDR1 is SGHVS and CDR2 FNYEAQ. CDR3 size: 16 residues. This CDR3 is CASSPSRDSPNYGYTF. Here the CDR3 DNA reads TGTGCCAGCAGCCCATCCCGGGACAGCCCCAACTATGGCTACACCTTC.

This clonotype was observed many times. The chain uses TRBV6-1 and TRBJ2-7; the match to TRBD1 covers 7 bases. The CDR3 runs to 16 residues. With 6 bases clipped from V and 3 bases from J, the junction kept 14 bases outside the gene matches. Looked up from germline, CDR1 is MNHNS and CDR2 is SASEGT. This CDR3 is CASSPLPGQSFYEQYF. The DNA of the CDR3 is TGTGCCAGCAGCCCCCTACCGGGACAGAGTTTCTACGAGCAGTACTTC.

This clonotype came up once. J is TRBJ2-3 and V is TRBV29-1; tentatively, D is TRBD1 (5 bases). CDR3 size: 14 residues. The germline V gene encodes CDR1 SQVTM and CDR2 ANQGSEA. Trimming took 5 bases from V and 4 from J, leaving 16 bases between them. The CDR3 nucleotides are TGCAGCGTTCAAGGGGCAGGATCGGCAGATACGCAGTATTTT. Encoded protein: CSVQGAGSADTQYF.

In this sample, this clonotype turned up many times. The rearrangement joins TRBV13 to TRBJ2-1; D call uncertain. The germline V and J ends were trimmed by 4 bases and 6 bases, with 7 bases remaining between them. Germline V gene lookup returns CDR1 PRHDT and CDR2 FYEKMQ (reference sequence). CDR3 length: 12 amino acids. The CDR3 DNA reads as TGTGCCAGCAGCTCGGTGGGCAATGAGCAGTTCTTC. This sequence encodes CASSSVGNEQFF.

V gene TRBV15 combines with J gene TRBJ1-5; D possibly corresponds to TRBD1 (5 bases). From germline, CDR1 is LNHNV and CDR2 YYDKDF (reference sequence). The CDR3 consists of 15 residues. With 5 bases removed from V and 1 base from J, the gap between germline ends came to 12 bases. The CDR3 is CATSAHRDSNQPQHF. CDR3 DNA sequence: TGTGCCACCAGCGCTCACCGGGACAGCAATCAGCCCCAGCATTTT.

The CDR3 spells CASSLVGANRGADTQYF. The DNA for the CDR3 is TGTGCCAGCAGCTTGGTCGGGGCCAACCGGGGGGCAGATACGCAGTATTTT. This chain joins TRBV5-6 and TRBJ2-3; the match to TRBD2 covers 7 bases. Germline V gives CDR1 SGHDT, CDR2 YYEEEE. V lost 0 bases to trimming and J lost 4 bases; unmatched junction nucleotides: 11. This CDR3 comprises 17 residues.

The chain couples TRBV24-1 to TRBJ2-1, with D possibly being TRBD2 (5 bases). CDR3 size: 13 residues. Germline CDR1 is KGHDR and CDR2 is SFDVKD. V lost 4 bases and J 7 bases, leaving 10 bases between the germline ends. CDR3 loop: CATSDSQRNEQFF. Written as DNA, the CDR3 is TGTGCCACCAGTGACTCACAGCGGAATGAGCAGTTCTTC.